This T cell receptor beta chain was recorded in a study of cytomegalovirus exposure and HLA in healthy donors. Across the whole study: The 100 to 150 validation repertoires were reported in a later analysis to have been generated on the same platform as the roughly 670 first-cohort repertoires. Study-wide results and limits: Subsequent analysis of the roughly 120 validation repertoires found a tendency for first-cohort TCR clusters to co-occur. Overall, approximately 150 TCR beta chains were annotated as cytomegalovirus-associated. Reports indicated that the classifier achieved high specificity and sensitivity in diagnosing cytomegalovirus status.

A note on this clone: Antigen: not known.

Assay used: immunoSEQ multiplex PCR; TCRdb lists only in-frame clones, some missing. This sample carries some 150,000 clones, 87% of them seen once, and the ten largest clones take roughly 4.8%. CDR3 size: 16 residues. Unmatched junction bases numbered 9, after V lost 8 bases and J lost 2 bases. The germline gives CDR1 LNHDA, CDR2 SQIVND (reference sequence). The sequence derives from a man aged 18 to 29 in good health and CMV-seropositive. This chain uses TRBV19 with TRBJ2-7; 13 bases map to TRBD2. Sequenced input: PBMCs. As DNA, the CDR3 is TGTGCCAGTGCCGGGACTAGCGGGGATACGCCCTACGAGCAGTACTTC. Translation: CASAGTSGDTPYEQYF.